The source of this T cell receptor beta chain is a study of blood T cell repertoires in COVID-19. Assay used: immunoSEQ multiplex PCR; TCRdb lists only in-frame clones, some missing. This sample yields about 74,000 clones, of which roughly 82% are seen a single time; approximately 7.3% belongs to the top ten. This clone was picked up a small number of times. This CDR3 spans 13 amino acids. The V segment lost 6 bases and the J segment 6 bases; nucleotides outside the gene matches: 6. The sequenced sample was peripheral blood. This TCR came from a human donor in a cohort sampled during active COVID-19. The chain carries TRBV12-3 or TRBV12-4 and TRBJ2-7; TRBD1 aligns across 9 bases. The CDR3 DNA sequence: TGTGCCAGCAGCCCTGACAGGGGGGGCGAGCAGTACTTC. It specifies CASSPDRGGEQYF.